This T cell receptor beta chain stems from a study of T cells in narcolepsy. This clone has only a few counts. What it binds is unknown. The CDR3 has 15 residues. Germline V lookup: CDR1 MNHNY, CDR2 SVGAGI (reference sequence). With 6 bases removed from V and 6 bases from J, the gap between germline ends came to 18 bases. Points from the study as a whole: No autoreactive T cell clone sequences appeared in some memory CD4+ repertoires.

The method was immunoSEQ multiplex PCR; TCRdb's version includes in-frame clones alone and lacks a portion of them. The table lists some 30,000 clones, roughly 82% of them singletons. Sequenced sample: CD45RA- memory CD4+ T cells from PBMCs. The TCR originated in a human donor with narcolepsy. The V gene is TRBV6-6, the J gene TRBJ1-5, with a possible D match to TRBD1 (6 bases). CDR3 residues: CASSPTTGMGQPQHF. The CDR3 coding sequence is TGTGCCAGCAGCCCTACCACAGGGATGGGTCAGCCCCAGCATTTT.